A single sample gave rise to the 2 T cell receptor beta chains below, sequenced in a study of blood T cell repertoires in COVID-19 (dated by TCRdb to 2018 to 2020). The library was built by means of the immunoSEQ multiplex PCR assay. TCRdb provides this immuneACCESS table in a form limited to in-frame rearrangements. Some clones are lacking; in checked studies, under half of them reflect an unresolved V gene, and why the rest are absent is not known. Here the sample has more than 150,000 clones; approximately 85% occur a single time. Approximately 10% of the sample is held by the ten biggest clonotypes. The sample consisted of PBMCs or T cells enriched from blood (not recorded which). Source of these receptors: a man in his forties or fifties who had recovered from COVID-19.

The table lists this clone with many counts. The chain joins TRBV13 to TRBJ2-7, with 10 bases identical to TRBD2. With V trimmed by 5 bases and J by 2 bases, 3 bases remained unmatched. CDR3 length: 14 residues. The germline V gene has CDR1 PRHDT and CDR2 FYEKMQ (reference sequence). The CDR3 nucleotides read TGTGCCAGCAGCGAAAGCGGGAGGGCCTACGAGCAGTACGTC. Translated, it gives CASSESGRAYEQYV.

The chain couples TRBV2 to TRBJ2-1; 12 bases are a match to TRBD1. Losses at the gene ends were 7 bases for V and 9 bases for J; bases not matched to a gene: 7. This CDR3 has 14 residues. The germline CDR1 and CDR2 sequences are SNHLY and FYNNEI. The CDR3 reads CASNTGTGGGEQFF. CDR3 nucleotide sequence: TGTGCCAGCAACACCGGGACAGGGGGCGGTGAGCAGTTCTTC.